Sequencing of this TCR beta chain was carried out in a study of cytomegalovirus exposure and HLA in healthy donors. The study ran its PCR with 60 Vbeta and 13 Jbeta primers. Here immunoSEQ multiplex PCR was the method, and the copy in TCRdb shows in-frame clones only, minus some. The sample shows 95,000 to 110,000 clones, roughly a tenth of them seen only once. CDR3 size: 15 residues. V was trimmed by 2 bases and J by 3 bases, leaving 11 bases between them. The germline gives CDR1 SEHNR, CDR2 FQNEAQ (reference sequence). Overall study findings and caveats: Differences between HLA loci emerged in a later analysis of TCR association rates, with DRB1 most and HLA-C fewest. TRBV6-2, TRBV6-3 and some other V segments were unresolvable in 87-base-pair reads. Previous analysis showed most TCR beta V segments were productive about 90% or about 30% of the time.

Concerning this clone itself: Its specificity is not known.

V is TRBV7-9 and J is TRBJ2-1; D is undetermined. Material: PBMCs. The source is a man aged 40-49 years in good health and CMV-seropositive. In nucleotides, the CDR3 is TGTGCCAGCAGCTTACCCAGGAAAAGCTACAATGAGCAGTTCTTC. This gives the protein CASSLPRKSYNEQFF.